Each of the 29 T cell receptor beta chains below was sequenced from the same sample in a study of tumor-infiltrating lymphocytes in primary liver carcinoma. RNA isolated from unsorted whole blood supplied the blood RNA, with germline DNA also extracted. A primer matching the constant region was used to make TCR beta cDNA from 500 to 650 ng of total RNA. Construction of TCR beta libraries relied on three successive nested multiplex PCR rounds employing slightly modified ARM-PCR. The two initial PCR rounds, roughly 11 cycles each, used TRBV1-TRBV30 forward and C-beta reverse primers. TCRdb itself ran the multiplex PCR reads through MiXCR, one entry per CDR3 protein. The table has 300,000 to 400,000 distinct CDR3 sequences, roughly two thirds seen once. The sample taken for sequencing was peripheral blood. The receptors originated from a man aged 35 to 55 with primary liver carcinoma and hepatitis B virus infection.

This clonotype was seen at least ten times. V gene TRBV6-5 combines with J gene TRBJ1-2; D is possibly TRBD1 (5 bases). The germline V and J ends were trimmed by 5 bases and 0 bases, with 13 bases remaining between them. The CDR3 runs to 15 residues. The germline gives CDR1 MNHEY, CDR2 SVGAGI. CDR3 in amino acids: CASSPDPGANYGYTF. The DNA of the CDR3 is TGTGCCAGCAGTCCTGACCCGGGGGCTAACTATGGCTACACCTTC.

As to this clonotype: The conserved phenylalanine or tryptophan is not found at the CDR3 terminus, so this likely reflects a read error. The V gene is TRBV29-1, the J gene TRBJ2-1; D possibly corresponds to TRBD1 (8 bases). Germline CDR1 reads SQVTM; CDR2 reads ANQGSEA. The CDR3 sequence is 12 residues long. The CDR3 nucleotides read TGCAGCGTCAGGACAGGGACTAATGAACAGTTCCTC. It translates to CSVRTGTNEQFL.

With respect to this clonotype: As the CDR3 is not closed by the conserved phenylalanine or tryptophan, this likely results from a read error. The CDR3 is CASSSLSGVNVLTS. The CDR3 coding sequence is TGTGCCAGCAGCTCTCTCTCTGGGGTCAACGTCCTGACTTCC. The chain carries TRBV11-2 and TRBJ2-6; D uncertain. The CDR3 length is 14 residues. The germline CDR1 and CDR2 sequences are SGHAT and FQNNGV.

This clonotype was seen at least ten times. The chain uses TRBV12-3 or TRBV12-4 and TRBJ2-3; 8 bases agree with TRBD2. The CDR3 runs to 16 residues. V shed 6 bases and J 2 bases; nucleotides not matched to a gene: 10. The CDR3 sequence: CASRAYSGAFTDTQYF. CDR3 nucleotide sequence: TGTGCCAGCAGGGCCTATAGCGGGGCCTTCACAGATACGCAGTATTTT.

Ten or more counts support this clonotype. V usage is TRBV29-1 and J usage is TRBJ2-5; D possibly corresponds to TRBD1 (6 bases). The germline V and J ends were trimmed by 3 bases and 1 base, with 9 bases remaining between them. Germline CDR1 and CDR2: SQVTM and ANQGSEA. The CDR3 length is 13 residues. The CDR3 nucleotides read TGCAGCGTTGACAGGGGTTTCCAAGAGACCCAGTACTTC. Amino acid sequence: CSVDRGFQETQYF.

This clonotype showed up many times. The chain carries TRBV4-1 and TRBJ2-1; possibly TRBD2 for D (6 bases). The CDR3 extends over 15 amino acids. Germline V gives CDR1 MGHRA, CDR2 YSYEKL. V gave up 6 bases and J gave up 12 bases, with 24 bases separating them. In DNA form, the CDR3 reads TGCGCCAGCAGGAAGACTAGTGAGGATAGGGTGGGGCAGTTCTTC. Translated, it gives CASRKTSEDRVGQFF.

The chain has TRBV29-1 and TRBJ1-1, with unresolved D. From germline, CDR1 is SQVTM and CDR2 ANQGSEA. The V end was cut by 8 bases, the J end by 1 base, with 14 bases between. CDR3 size: 13 residues. The chain's CDR3 is CSRLGDPNTEAFF. The CDR3 DNA reads as TGCAGCAGGCTTGGGGATCCGAACACTGAAGCTTTCTTT.

Concerning this clonotype: One end of the junction fails to match germline, which may point to a read error. The CDR3 loop is CASASTRNQSQHF. CDR3 coding DNA: TGTGCCAGCGCCTCAACGCGCAATCAGTCCCAGCATTTT. The chain carries TRBV12-3 or TRBV12-4 and TRBJ1-5; no clear D gene. CDR3 length: 13 amino acids.

Regarding this clonotype: A much larger clone is a single base away; this may be a read error. The chain recombines TRBV5-6 with TRBJ2-3; D unresolved. Trimming took off 4 bases at V and 2 bases at J, with 11 bases between the two ends. The CDR3 is 14 amino acids. The V gene's germline CDR1 is SGHDT and CDR2 YYEEEE. The CDR3 nucleotides are TGTGCCAGCAGCCGGGCGGCATCCACAGATACGCAGTATTTT. The encoded protein is CASSRAASTDTQYF.

Comment on this clonotype: In this CDR3 the conserved last residue, phenylalanine or tryptophan, is missing, so a read error is likely. The chain uses TRBV11-2 and TRBJ2-7; D uncertain. CDR1 is SGHAT and CDR2 is FQNNGV in the germline V gene. CDR3 length: 11 amino acids. The CDR3 DNA reads as TGTGCCAGCAACTTATCGGACGAGCAGTACCTC. Translated, it gives CASNLSDEQYL.

This clonotype has at least ten counts. This chain connects TRBV11-1 to TRBJ1-5; TRBD1 aligns across 10 bases. The ends lost 5 bases at V and 1 base at J; junction bases unmatched: 2. The germline gives CDR1 SGHAT, CDR2 FQDESV (reference sequence). CDR3 length: 15 amino acids. CDR3 DNA sequence: TGTGCCAGCAGCCGGGACAGGGGAAGCAATCAGCCCCAGCATTTT. Translated, it gives CASSRDRGSNQPQHF.

This clonotype was seen only once. For the CDR3, the DNA is TGTGCCAGCAGCTCGGAGCTAGCGAGATACAATGAGCAGTTCTTC. Its translation: CASSSELARYNEQFF. The rearrangement joins TRBV5-5 to TRBJ2-1, with D possibly being TRBD2 (6 bases). V was cut by 3 bases and J by 4 bases, with 14 bases left in between. Per the germline V gene, CDR1 is SGHKS and CDR2 is YYEKEE (reference sequence). The CDR3 runs 15 residues. Full variable domain (outside the CDR3, taken from reference TRBV5-5 and TRBJ2-1): DAGVTQSPTHLIKTRGQQVTLRCSPISGHKSVSWYQQVLGQGPQFIFQYYEKEERGRGNFPDRFSARQFPNYSSELNVNALLLGDSALYLCASSSELARYNEQFFGPGTRLTVL.

About this clonotype itself: Compared with germline, one end of the junction differs, possibly owing to a read error. The chain joins TRBV7-8 to TRBJ2-5; 8 nucleotides align to TRBD2. This CDR3 comprises 14 residues. The germline CDR1 and CDR2 sequences are SGHVS and FQNEAQ. The CDR3 loop is CASSLDTRGGTQYF. The CDR3 nucleotides read TGTGCCAGCAGCTTAGATACTCGGGGGGGGACCCAGTACTTT.

Details on this clonotype: A much larger clonotype is one base distant, so this may be a read error. The rearrangement joins TRBV4-2 to TRBJ1-4; perhaps TRBD1 as D (5 bases). The germline V gene encodes CDR1 LGHNA and CDR2 YNFKEQ. The CDR3 sequence is 13 residues long. With 10 bases removed from V and 2 bases from J, the gap between germline ends came to 11 bases. In DNA, the CDR3 is TGTGCCAATGGGACCGCTACTAATGAAAAACTGTTTTTT. It encodes CANGTATNEKLFF.

The genes are TRBV5-1 and TRBJ2-5, with D tentatively TRBD1 (6 bases). The germline V and J ends were trimmed by 2 bases and 3 bases, with 11 bases remaining between them. The CDR3 contains 14 residues. The germline V gene encodes CDR1 SGHRS and CDR2 YFSETQ. CDR3 amino acids: CASSFQDRKETQYF. CDR3 DNA: TGCGCCAGCAGCTTTCAGGACAGAAAAGAGACCCAGTACTTC.

Remarks on this clonotype: A much more abundant neighbour one base away suggests this may be a read error. This chain uses TRBV29-1 with TRBJ1-1, with D perhaps matching TRBD1 (5 bases). From germline, CDR1 is SQVTM and CDR2 ANQGSEA. Trimming removed 8 bases at V and 4 bases at J, with 14 bases between. The CDR3 has 12 amino acids. The CDR3 region has the DNA TGCAGCCTCTCCAGACAGACCACTGAAGCTTTCTTT. It yields the protein CSLSRQTTEAFF.

A remark on this clonotype: This could be a read error, since a much larger clone is one nucleotide away. This chain links TRBV4-2 with TRBJ1-1, with 8 bases fitting TRBD1. This CDR3 comprises 14 residues. The germline gives CDR1 LGHNA, CDR2 YNFKEQ. The V gene end was trimmed by 3 bases and the J gene end by 3 bases; junction bases not matched to a gene: 3. CDR3 DNA sequence: TGTGCCAGCAGCCACCCGACAGGGGACACTGAAGCTTTCTTT. It translates to CASSHPTGDTEAFF.

The rearrangement joins TRBV24-1 to TRBJ2-5; TRBD1 aligns across 7 bases. Germline V lookup: CDR1 KGHDR, CDR2 SFDVKD. The CDR3 totals 19 residues. V gave up 1 base and J gave up 4 bases; unmatched junction bases: 17. This chain's CDR3 is CATSDFPVHIDRVGETQYF. The CDR3 DNA is TGTGCCACCAGTGATTTCCCCGTACATATCGACAGGGTCGGAGAGACCCAGTACTTC.

On this clonotype: One junction end disagrees with the germline gene, perhaps due to a read error. The rearrangement joins TRBV24-1 to TRBJ2-3; D unresolved. CDR1 is KGHDR, CDR2 SFDVKD, per germline. This CDR3 comprises 23 residues. CDR3 protein: CATSDLRLVVGCGWVGKTDTQYF. The DNA for the CDR3 is TGTGCTACCAGTGATTTGCGGCTAGTAGTAGGTTGCGGTTGGGTGGGGAAAACAGATACGCAGTATTTT.

V is TRBV7-9 and J is TRBJ1-1, with D possibly matching TRBD1 (5 bases). The germline CDR1 and CDR2 sequences are SEHNR and FQNEAQ (reference sequence). Trimming cost V 7 bases and J 5 bases, with 11 bases left between them. CDR3 length: 12 amino acids. DNA of the CDR3: TGTGCCAGCAACCTTGGGGGGACTGAAGCTTTCTTT. It translates to CASNLGGTEAFF.

This clonotype showed up just a few times. The chain employs TRBV5-5 and TRBJ2-5, with 7 positions matching TRBD2. The CDR3 is made up of 16 amino acids. The V and J ends lost 0 bases and 1 base, in that order; junction bases with no gene match: 6. Looked up from germline, CDR1 is SGHKS and CDR2 is YYEKEE (reference sequence). CDR3 coding DNA: TGTGCCAGCAGCTTGGAAAGACTAGCCTCCCAAGAGACCCAGTACTTC. It encodes CASSLERLASQETQYF.

The chain couples TRBV6-6 to TRBJ2-2, with TRBD2 matching 13 bases. The CDR3 is made up of 20 amino acids. The germline gives CDR1 MNHNY, CDR2 SVGAGI (reference sequence). CDR3 protein: CNGSPLVGLAGPMNTGELFF. CDR3 DNA: TGTAACGGCAGTCCGCTCGTGGGACTAGCGGGGCCAATGAACACCGGGGAGCTGTTTTTT.

About this clonotype itself: This clone may be a read error of a much larger clone one base away. This rearrangement joins TRBV6-1 to TRBJ2-7, with D tentatively TRBD1 (5 bases). The CDR3 spans 16 residues. Looked up from germline, CDR1 is MNHNS and CDR2 is SASEGT. CDR3 loop: CASSVRAGGNSYDQYF. DNA of the CDR3: TGTGCCAGCAGTGTCAGGGCTGGCGGTAACTCCTACGATCAGTACTTC.

This clonotype was picked up a small number of times. The V and J genes are TRBV14 and TRBJ1-3; D possibly corresponds to TRBD1 (5 bases). Trimming stripped 0 bases from V and 0 bases from J, with 15 bases between. Germline CDR1 reads SGHDN; CDR2 reads FVKESK. The CDR3 has 18 amino acids. As DNA, the CDR3 is TGTGCCAGCAGCCAAGATCGATGGGACTCTTTCTCTGGAAACACCATATATTTT. It yields the protein CASSQDRWDSFSGNTIYF.

Details on this clonotype: The junction differs from germline at one of its ends, possibly a read error. V usage is TRBV11-2 and J usage is TRBJ2-3; D gene uncertain. Germline values: CDR1 SGHAT, CDR2 FQNNGV. The CDR3 totals 12 residues. CDR3 coding DNA: TGTGCCCGCAGCTCGCGCACAGATACGCAGTATTTT. Translating gives CARSSRTDTQYF.

This chain connects TRBV29-1 to TRBJ2-3; 12 bases map to TRBD2. The CDR3 covers 13 residues. Losses at the gene ends were 7 bases for V and 6 bases for J; bases not matched to a gene: 5. CDR1 and CDR2 (germline): SQVTM, ANQGSEA. The CDR3 is CSGTLAGGDTQYF. CDR3 bases: TGCAGCGGTACCCTAGCGGGAGGGGATACGCAGTATTTT.

Concerning this clonotype: The CDR3 does not close with the conserved phenylalanine or tryptophan, likely indicating a read error. The chain couples TRBV5-1 to TRBJ2-3; D call uncertain. V shed 0 bases and J shed 2 bases, with 4 bases lying between them. Germline loops: CDR1 SGHRS, CDR2 YFSETQ. This CDR3 has 13 residues. The CDR3 sequence is CASSLDNTDTQYL. The CDR3 bases are TGCGCCAGCAGCTTGGACAACACAGATACGCAGTATCTC.

To note about this clonotype: One end of the junction fails to match germline, which may point to a read error. J is TRBJ2-3 and V is TRBV7-9; the D is unclear. The CDR3 extends over 14 amino acids. Germline values: CDR1 SEHNR, CDR2 FQNEAQ (reference sequence). In DNA, the CDR3 is TGTGCCAGCAGACCCCGTCTGTACACAAATACGCAGTATTTT. This translates into CASRPRLYTNTQYF.

The V gene is TRBV11-2, the J gene TRBJ2-1; TRBD1 or TRBD2 may be the D gene (5 bases each). The V end lost 0 bases, the J end lost 10 bases, and 16 bases lay between the germline ends. This CDR3 is built from 15 residues. CDR1 is SGHAT, CDR2 FQNNGV, per germline. The CDR3 DNA reads TGTGCCAGCAGCTTAGAGAGGGACCGCTGCAACGAGCAGTTCTTC. This codes for CASSLERDRCNEQFF.